The 4 T cell receptor beta chains below come from one sample, sequenced in a study of memory CD4+ T cells and cytomegalovirus serostatus. This table comes from immunoSEQ multiplex PCR, and its TCRdb copy is limited to in-frame clones, with some not included. The sample lists tens of thousands of clones, around 80% seen once, with around 1.5% in the top ten. The sort gate was single viable CD3+CD4+CD8-CD45RO+ cells for memory CD4+ T cells. Sequenced: memory CD4+ T cells from blood. The source of these receptors is an adult in good health and CMV-seronegative.

The V and J genes are TRBV29-1 and TRBJ2-1; 12 nucleotides match TRBD2. The germline gives CDR1 SQVTM, CDR2 ANQGSEA. V lost 5 bases and J lost 2; bases outside the gene matches: 4. This CDR3 spans 15 amino acids. This CDR3 reads CSVLWTSGTYNEQFF. The CDR3 DNA sequence: TGCAGCGTTCTTTGGACTAGCGGGACCTACAATGAGCAGTTCTTC.

This chain joins TRBV7-2 and TRBJ1-1; D might be TRBD1 (6 bases). The V gene lost 5 bases and the J gene lost 4 bases, with 17 bases spanning the gap. The CDR3 sequence is 15 residues long. Germline loops: CDR1 SGHTA, CDR2 FQGNSA. The CDR3 DNA is TGTGCCAGCAGCCCGGGCCCAAGGGGGAGCACTGAAGCTTTCTTT. Its translation: CASSPGPRGSTEAFF.

This rearrangement joins TRBV29-1 to TRBJ2-7; the match to TRBD1 covers 10 bases. The germline gives CDR1 SQVTM, CDR2 ANQGSEA. The CDR3 spans 12 residues. Germline trimming cut 7 bases from V and 6 bases from J; bases unmatched to any gene: 6. CDR3 residues: CSAGTGVSEQYF. Written as DNA, the CDR3 is TGCAGCGCAGGGACAGGGGTGAGCGAGCAGTACTTC.

This clone was seen at least ten times. The chain is built from TRBV4-2 and TRBJ2-5; 8 positions agree with TRBD2. V lost 3 bases and J lost 2; bases outside the gene matches: 8. This CDR3 is 16 amino acids long. Germline loops: CDR1 LGHNA, CDR2 YNFKEQ. CDR3 loop: CASSHASGGLQETQYF. DNA of the CDR3: TGTGCCAGCAGCCACGCTTCGGGGGGGCTTCAAGAGACCCAGTACTTC.